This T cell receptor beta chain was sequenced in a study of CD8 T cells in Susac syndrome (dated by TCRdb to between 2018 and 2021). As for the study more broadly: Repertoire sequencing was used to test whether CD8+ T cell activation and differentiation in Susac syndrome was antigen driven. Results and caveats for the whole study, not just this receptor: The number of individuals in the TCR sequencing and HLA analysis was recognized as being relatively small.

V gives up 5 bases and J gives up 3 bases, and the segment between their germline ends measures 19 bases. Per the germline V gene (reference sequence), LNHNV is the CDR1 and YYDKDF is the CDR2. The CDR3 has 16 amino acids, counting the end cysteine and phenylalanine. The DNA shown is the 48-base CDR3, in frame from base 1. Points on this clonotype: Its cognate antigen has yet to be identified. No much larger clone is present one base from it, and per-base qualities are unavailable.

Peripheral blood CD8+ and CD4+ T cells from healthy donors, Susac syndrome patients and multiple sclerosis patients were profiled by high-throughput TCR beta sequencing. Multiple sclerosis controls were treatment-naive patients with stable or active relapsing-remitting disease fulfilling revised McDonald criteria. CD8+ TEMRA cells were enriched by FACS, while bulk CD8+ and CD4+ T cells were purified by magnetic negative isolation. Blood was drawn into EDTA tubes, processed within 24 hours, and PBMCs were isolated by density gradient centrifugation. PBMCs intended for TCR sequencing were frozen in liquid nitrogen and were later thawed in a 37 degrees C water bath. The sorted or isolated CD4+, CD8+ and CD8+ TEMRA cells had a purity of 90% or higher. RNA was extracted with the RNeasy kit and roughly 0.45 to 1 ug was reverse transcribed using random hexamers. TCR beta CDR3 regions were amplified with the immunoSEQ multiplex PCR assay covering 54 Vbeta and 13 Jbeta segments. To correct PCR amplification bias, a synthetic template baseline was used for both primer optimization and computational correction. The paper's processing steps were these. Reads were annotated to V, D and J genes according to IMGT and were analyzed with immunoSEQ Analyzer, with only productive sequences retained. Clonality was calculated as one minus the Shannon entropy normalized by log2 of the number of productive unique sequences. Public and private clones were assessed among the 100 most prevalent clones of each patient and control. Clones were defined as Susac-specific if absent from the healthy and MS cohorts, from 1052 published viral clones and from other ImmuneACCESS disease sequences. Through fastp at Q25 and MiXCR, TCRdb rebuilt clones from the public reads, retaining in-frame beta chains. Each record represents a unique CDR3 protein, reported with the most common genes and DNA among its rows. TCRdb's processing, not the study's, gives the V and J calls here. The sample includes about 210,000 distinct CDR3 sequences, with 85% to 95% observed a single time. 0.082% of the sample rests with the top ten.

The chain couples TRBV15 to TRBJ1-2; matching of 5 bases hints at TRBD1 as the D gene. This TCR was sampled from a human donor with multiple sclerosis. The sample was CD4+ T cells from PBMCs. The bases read TGTGCCACCAGCCAGAACAGGCTGGGGGAGGACTATGGCTACACCTTC. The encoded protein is CATSQNRLGEDYGYTF.